This record concerns one T cell receptor (beta chain) sequence. Its antigen is not identified. These data originate in a study of cytotoxic CD8 clonotypes in ibrutinib-treated CLL. Across the study: With a range of 6 to 36, the median treatment time before response samples were taken was roughly twelve months. Study-level points and caveats: Contraction or stability on treatment was seen for public clonotypes, which were uncommon. Clonality climbed at ibrutinib response, then dropped toward baseline at progression.

Assay used: immunoSEQ multiplex PCR; TCRdb lists only in-frame clones, some missing. The sample lists about 140,000 clones; 65% to 85% were seen once. V dropped 4 bases and J dropped 3 bases, with 16 bases sitting between them. In germline, CDR1 is LNHDA, CDR2 SQIVND (reference sequence). This CDR3 is built from 16 residues. The V gene is TRBV19, the J gene TRBJ1-5; D is unresolved. The specimen comprised PBMCs, sampled after 36 months of ibrutinib treatment. The origin of this receptor is a human donor with chronic lymphocytic leukemia. The CDR3: CASSTMARSPNQPQHF. The CDR3 region has the DNA TGTGCCAGTAGTACCATGGCCAGGTCCCCCAATCAGCCCCAGCATTTT.